A single sample gave rise to the 5 T cell receptor beta chains below, sequenced in a study of cytomegalovirus exposure and HLA in healthy donors. The repertoire was sequenced with immunoSEQ multiplex PCR; TCRdb's copy has only in-frame clones and lacks some. Among 160,000 or so clones listed, about 88% were seen once. The specimen was PBMCs. These receptor sequences come from a man younger than 30 in good health and CMV-seronegative.

The gene calls are TRBV18 and TRBJ2-3, with 10 bases matching TRBD2. The junction had 6 bases not matched to a gene; V was cut back by 3 bases and J by 3 bases. This CDR3 contains 16 residues. Germline CDR1 and CDR2: KGHSH and LQKENI. The CDR3 is CASSPQLAGATDTQYF. CDR3 DNA: TGTGCCAGCTCACCGCAGCTAGCGGGAGCAACAGATACGCAGTATTTT.

J is TRBJ1-1 and V is TRBV6-6, with 9 bases aligning to TRBD1. The V segment lost 2 bases and the J segment 0 bases; nucleotides outside the gene matches: 1. This CDR3 is 15 amino acids long. Germline V lookup: CDR1 MNHNY, CDR2 SVGAGI (reference sequence). CDR3 in amino acids: CASSYGTGLNTEAFF. CDR3 coding DNA: TGTGCCAGCAGTTACGGGACAGGGCTGAACACTGAAGCTTTCTTT.

The chain has TRBV7-9 and TRBJ1-4; TRBD1 matches 9 bases. Germline CDR1 is SEHNR and CDR2 is FQNEAQ (reference sequence). The V segment lost 1 base and the J segment 6 bases; nucleotides outside the gene matches: 0. The CDR3 is made up of 14 amino acids. The CDR3 nucleotides are TGTGCCAGCAGCTTAGGGACAGGGGATGAAAAACTGTTTTTT. Translated: CASSLGTGDEKLFF.

The chain carries TRBV6-1 and TRBJ2-2; no clear D gene. The CDR3 extends over 13 amino acids. V was cut by 3 bases and J by 6 bases, with 8 bases left in between. Germline V gene data show CDR1 as MNHNS and CDR2 as SASEGT. In DNA form, the CDR3 reads TGTGCCAGCAGTGAGTCATTTTCCGGGGAGCTGTTTTTT. Protein product: CASSESFSGELFF.

The chain has TRBV21-1 and TRBJ2-3; the D call in the table, TRBD1, was not verified against the DNA. TRBV21-1 is given as a pseudogene. This CDR3 spans 20 amino acids. CDR3: CASSKQNFNRGEVSTDTQYF. The CDR3 bases are TGTGCCAGCAGCAAGCAGAATTTTAACAGGGGGGAGGTTAGCACAGATACGCAGTATTTT.